This TCR beta chain was found in a study of shared clonotypes between healthy human individuals. The DNA input per sorted-subset replicate PCR was about 190 ng, corresponding to tens of thousands of T cell genomes. Generated by immunoSEQ multiplex PCR, the TCRdb table keeps only in-frame clones and is missing some. Among nearly 2 million clones listed, about 95% were seen once. The study's findings and limits: Richness estimates generally favored naive over memory subsets.

CD45RO-negative CD8 cells positively selected for CCR7 made up the naive population, which excluded terminally differentiated effector memory CD45RA+ cells. Free of recent acute infections or vaccinations, the donors were healthy HIV-negative adults. Among the donors, all were Caucasian adults who lived in Nashville, Tennessee. As for this clone: Its antigen is not identified.

The V and J ends lost 3 bases and 7 bases, in that order; junction bases with no gene match: 7. The CDR3 sequence is 15 residues long. CDR1 and CDR2 from the germline V gene are SGDLS and YYNGEE. The gene calls are TRBV9 and TRBJ2-5, with 12 bases that match TRBD2. The sequence was collected from a man between 18 and 29 years old in good health. The specimen was naive CD8+ T cells sorted from blood. The CDR3 nucleotides are TGTGCCAGCAGCGCGACTAGCGGGGGTCCCTTGACCCAGTACTTC. Its translation: CASSATSGGPLTQYF.